This record covers a single T cell receptor (beta chain). The antigen remains undetermined. The data are from a study of T cell repertoires in cytomegalovirus infection. Across the whole study: Matching HLA type and CMV infection were both indicated by public TCR beta signatures.

V was shortened by 1 base and J by 0 bases, with 9 bases between the two germline ends. This CDR3 is 15 amino acids long. The germline V gene has CDR1 SGHTA and CDR2 FQGNSA. TCRdb reprocessed the reads with MiXCR, giving one entry per CDR3 protein. The sample yields some 920,000 distinct CDR3 sequences, around 32% seen once. The origin of this receptor is a human donor in good health (CMV status not recorded). Some clones in this sample may be carry-over from other donors' samples. This specimen consisted of cultured CD8+ T cells from PBMCs, obtained from culture after CMV antigen stimulation. V and J are TRBV7-2 and TRBJ1-1; no reliable D call. CDR3 protein: CASSLVWELNTEAFF. CDR3 coding DNA: TGTGCCAGCAGCTTAGTCTGGGAGCTGAACACTGAAGCTTTCTTT.